The following is a T cell receptor beta chain sequence with its context. Its antigen is unknown. This record comes from a study of cytomegalovirus exposure and HLA in healthy donors. The study's findings and limits: In terms of immune exposure information, only CMV serostatus was available. Several V segments, TRBV6-2 and TRBV6-3 among them, could not be told apart and were dropped. In a later analysis, specific HLA alleles were associated with 15,000 to 20,000 TCR beta sequences at a 0.05 false discovery rate.

V was clipped by 0 bases and J by 2 bases, with 8 bases between them. This CDR3 region has 15 residues. Per the germline V gene, CDR1 is SGHNT and CDR2 is YYREEE (reference sequence). 13 Jbeta primers and 60 Vbeta primers were used for the PCR. Measured with immunoSEQ multiplex PCR; TCRdb has only the in-frame clones, and not every one. Seen here are 140,000 to 150,000 clones, roughly 78% observed once, and the top ten hold 2.5% to 3.5%. The chain uses TRBV5-4 and TRBJ2-2; the D gene is possibly TRBD2 (6 bases). The specimen was PBMCs. This TCR was recovered from a man in his forties in good health and CMV-seropositive. CDR3 residues: CASSLDGRNTGELFF. DNA of the CDR3: TGTGCCAGCAGCTTGGACGGGAGAAACACCGGGGAGCTGTTTTTT.